The 11 T cell receptor beta chains presented below share a single source sample, sequenced in a study of cytomegalovirus exposure and HLA in healthy donors. PCR used 60 Vbeta primers and 13 Jbeta primers. Repertoires were generated with immunoSEQ multiplex PCR, while TCRdb's copy carries only in-frame clones and drops some. Of about 69,000 clones listed, about 74% were seen once; the top ten hold around 10%. Material: PBMCs. These receptors came from a woman aged 60-75 years in good health and CMV-seropositive.

The chain joins TRBV5-1 to TRBJ1-2; no firm D call. This CDR3 has 12 residues. CDR1 and CDR2 (germline): SGHRS, YFSETQ. Between the trimmed V and J ends, which lost 5 bases and 3 bases, there was a span of 8 bases. The DNA for the CDR3 is TGCGCCAGCAGTGAGAATCACTATGGCTACACCTTC. The encoded protein is CASSENHYGYTF.

V and J are TRBV19 and TRBJ2-7; 10 bases are shared with TRBD1. V lost 5 bases to trimming and J lost 2 bases; unmatched junction nucleotides: 3. The CDR3 covers 14 residues. CDR1 and CDR2 (germline): LNHDA, SQIVND (reference sequence). CDR3 loop: CASSPGTGAYEQYF. The CDR3 DNA is TGTGCCAGTAGTCCCGGGACAGGGGCCTACGAGCAGTACTTC.

A few counts support this clone. This chain uses TRBV13 with TRBJ2-1; TRBD2 matches at 8 bases. This CDR3 comprises 18 residues. J lost 3 bases, V lost 5 bases, and 15 bases had no gene match. Germline V gene sequence: CDR1 PRHDT, CDR2 FYEKMQ (reference sequence). The CDR3 bases are TGTGCCAGCAGCCCCTCTTACGGGGGGGTAGCGGGCTACAATGAGCAGTTCTTC. Protein sequence: CASSPSYGGVAGYNEQFF.

Turning to this clone: Because the CDR3 is missing its conserved closing phenylalanine or tryptophan, this is likely a read error. The V call is TRBV5-1, the J call TRBJ1-4; 8 bases match TRBD1. Germline V lookup: CDR1 SGHRS, CDR2 YFSETQ. The CDR3 totals 17 residues. Unmatched junction bases numbered 11, after V lost 0 bases and J lost 7 bases. CDR3 bases: TGCGCCAGCAGCTTGGGATCCAGGGGGCGTATAAGTGAAAAACTGTTTGTT. It is translated as CASSLGSRGRISEKLFV.

This chain links TRBV5-4 with TRBJ1-2; TRBD1 might be the D (6 bases). V gave up 0 bases and J gave up 5 bases, with 14 bases separating them. Germline CDR1 reads SGHNT; CDR2 reads YYREEE (reference sequence). There are 15 residues in the CDR3. CDR3 bases: TGTGCCAGCAGCTTGGCTGGACAGCCAAGTTATGGCTACACCTTC. As protein: CASSLAGQPSYGYTF.

The chain recombines TRBV18 with TRBJ2-3, with TRBD1 identical over 8 bases. Germline CDR1 KGHSH, CDR2 LQKENI. With V trimmed by 0 bases and J by 5 bases, 4 bases remained unmatched. The CDR3 covers 15 residues. Written as DNA, the CDR3 is TGTGCCAGCTCACCACCTTTACAGGGGGAAGATACGCAGTATTTT. This gives the protein CASSPPLQGEDTQYF.

This clone was seen only once. The rearrangement uses TRBV30 and TRBJ2-2; 7 nucleotides line up with TRBD2. V was pared by 4 bases and J by 5 bases, with 7 bases of the junction left unmatched. Germline values: CDR1 GTSNPN, CDR2 SVGIG (reference sequence). There are 14 residues in the CDR3. The CDR3 reads CAWKGGSGTGELFF. The CDR3 DNA is TGTGCCTGGAAGGGCGGGAGTGGAACCGGGGAGCTGTTTTTT.

The chain recombines TRBV2 with TRBJ1-2; D uncertain. V was clipped by 8 bases and J by 3 bases, with 16 bases between them. CDR1 is SNHLY and CDR2 is FYNNEI in the germline V gene. This CDR3 has 14 amino acids. The CDR3 DNA sequence: TGTGCCAGCCCACCTCGGGAGGATTACTATGGCTACACCTTC. Translating it yields CASPPREDYYGYTF.

This chain joins TRBV7-6 and TRBJ1-1; a possible D gene is TRBD1 (5 bases). CDR3 length: 16 amino acids. V lost 5 bases and J lost 1, with 17 bases in between. The germline CDR1 and CDR2 sequences are SGHVS and FNYEAQ. The CDR3 sequence is CASSHIILGQNTEAFF. The CDR3 DNA follows: TGTGCCAGCAGCCACATCATACTCGGACAGAACACTGAAGCTTTCTTT.

The chain recombines TRBV29-1 with TRBJ1-1, with D possibly being TRBD1 (6 bases). CDR3 length: 13 amino acids. Trimming removed 4 bases from V and 5 bases from J, with 14 bases in between. Germline loops: CDR1 SQVTM, CDR2 ANQGSEA. CDR3: CSVGTGRETEAFF. CDR3 DNA: TGCAGCGTTGGTACAGGGAGGGAAACTGAAGCTTTCTTT.

This clone has only one observation. V gene TRBV10-3 combines with J gene TRBJ2-7; D possibly corresponds to TRBD2 (6 bases). This CDR3 has 14 residues. Looked up from germline, CDR1 is ENHRY and CDR2 is SYGVKD. V was pared by 6 bases and J by 0 bases, with 12 bases between. DNA for the CDR3: TGTGCCATCAGAGGCGGGGTCAGCTCCTACGAGCAGTACTTC. Protein product: CAIRGGVSSYEQYF.